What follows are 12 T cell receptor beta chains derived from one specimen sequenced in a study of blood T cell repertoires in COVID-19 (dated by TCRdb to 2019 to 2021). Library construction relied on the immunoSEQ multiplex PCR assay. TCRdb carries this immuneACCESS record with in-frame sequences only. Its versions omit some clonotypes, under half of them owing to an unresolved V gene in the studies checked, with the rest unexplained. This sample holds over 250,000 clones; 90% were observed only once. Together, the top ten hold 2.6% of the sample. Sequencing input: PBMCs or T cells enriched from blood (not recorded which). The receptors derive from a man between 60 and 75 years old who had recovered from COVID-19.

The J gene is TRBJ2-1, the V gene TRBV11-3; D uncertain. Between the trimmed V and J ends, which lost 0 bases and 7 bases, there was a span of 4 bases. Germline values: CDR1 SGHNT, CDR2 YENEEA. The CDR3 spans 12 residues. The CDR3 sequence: CASSLEENEQFF. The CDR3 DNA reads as TGTGCCAGCAGCTTAGAGGAGAATGAGCAGTTCTTC.

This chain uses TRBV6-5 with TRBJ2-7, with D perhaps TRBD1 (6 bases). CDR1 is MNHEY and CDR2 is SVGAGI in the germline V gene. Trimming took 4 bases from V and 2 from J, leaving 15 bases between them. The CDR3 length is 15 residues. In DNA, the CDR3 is TGTGCCAGCAGTTCCTCTTGGGGGCGAGCCTACGAGCAGTACTTC. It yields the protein CASSSSWGRAYEQYF.

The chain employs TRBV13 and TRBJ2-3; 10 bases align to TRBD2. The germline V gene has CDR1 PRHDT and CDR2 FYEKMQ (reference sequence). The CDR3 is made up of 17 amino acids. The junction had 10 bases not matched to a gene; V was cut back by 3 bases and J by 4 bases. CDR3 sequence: CASSFGAGGISADTQYF. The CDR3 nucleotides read TGTGCCAGCAGCTTCGGAGCGGGGGGGATCTCCGCAGATACGCAGTATTTT.

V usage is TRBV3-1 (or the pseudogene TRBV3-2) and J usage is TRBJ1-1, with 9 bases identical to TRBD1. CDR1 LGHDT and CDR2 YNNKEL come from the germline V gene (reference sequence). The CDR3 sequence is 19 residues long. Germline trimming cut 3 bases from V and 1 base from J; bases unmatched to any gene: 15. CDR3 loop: CASSQKPKRQGETNTEAFF. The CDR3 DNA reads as TGTGCCAGCAGCCAGAAACCGAAGAGACAGGGGGAGACGAACACTGAAGCTTTCTTT.

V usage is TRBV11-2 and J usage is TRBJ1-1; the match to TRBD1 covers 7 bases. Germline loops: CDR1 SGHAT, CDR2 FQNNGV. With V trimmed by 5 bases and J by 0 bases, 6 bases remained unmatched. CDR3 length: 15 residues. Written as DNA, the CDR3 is TGTGCCAGCAGCGGACGACAGGGCATGAACACTGAAGCTTTCTTT. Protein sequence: CASSGRQGMNTEAFF.

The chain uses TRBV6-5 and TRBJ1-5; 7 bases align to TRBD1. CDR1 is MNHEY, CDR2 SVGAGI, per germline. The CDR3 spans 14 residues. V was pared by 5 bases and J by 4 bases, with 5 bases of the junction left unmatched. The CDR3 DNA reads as TGTGCCAGCAGTCCGGGACAGTCTAATCAGCCCCAGCATTTT. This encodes CASSPGQSNQPQHF.

The CDR3 loop reads CASSPLDEGTEAFF. CDR3 DNA sequence: TGTGCCAGCTCCCCCCTCGATGAGGGCACTGAAGCTTTCTTT. The V and J genes are TRBV18 and TRBJ1-1; no firm D call. The V end lost 6 bases, the J end lost 4 bases, and 15 bases lay between the germline ends. There are 14 residues in the CDR3. Germline values: CDR1 KGHSH, CDR2 LQKENI.

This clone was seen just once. Here the CDR3 DNA reads TGTGCCAGCAAACAGGGGTGGCGAAACACCATATATTTT. Protein sequence: CASKQGWRNTIYF. The genes are TRBV12-3 or TRBV12-4 and TRBJ1-3; 7 bases agree with TRBD1. The CDR3 totals 13 residues. V dropped 7 bases and J dropped 5; count of bases not matched to a gene: 5.

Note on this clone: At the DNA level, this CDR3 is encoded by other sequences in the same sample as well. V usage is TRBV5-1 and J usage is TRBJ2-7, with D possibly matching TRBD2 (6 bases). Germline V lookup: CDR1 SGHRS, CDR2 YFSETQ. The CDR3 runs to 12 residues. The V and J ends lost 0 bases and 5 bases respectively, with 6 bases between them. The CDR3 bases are TGCGCCAGCAGCTTGGCGGGAGACGAGCAGTACTTC. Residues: CASSLAGDEQYF.

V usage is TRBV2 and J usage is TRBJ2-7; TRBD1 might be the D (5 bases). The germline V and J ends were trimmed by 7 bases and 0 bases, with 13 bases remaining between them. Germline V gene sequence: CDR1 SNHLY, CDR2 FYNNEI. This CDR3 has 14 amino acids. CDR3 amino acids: CASKLGQSSYEQYF. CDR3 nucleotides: TGTGCCAGCAAGTTGGGGCAAAGCTCCTACGAGCAGTACTTC.

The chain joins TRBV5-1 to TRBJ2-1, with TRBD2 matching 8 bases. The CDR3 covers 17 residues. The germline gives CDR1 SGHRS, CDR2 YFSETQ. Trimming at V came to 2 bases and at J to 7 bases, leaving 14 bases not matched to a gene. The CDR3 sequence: CASSLRTTPGLGNEQFF. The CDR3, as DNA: TGCGCCAGCAGCTTACGGACTACGCCGGGACTAGGAAATGAGCAGTTCTTC.

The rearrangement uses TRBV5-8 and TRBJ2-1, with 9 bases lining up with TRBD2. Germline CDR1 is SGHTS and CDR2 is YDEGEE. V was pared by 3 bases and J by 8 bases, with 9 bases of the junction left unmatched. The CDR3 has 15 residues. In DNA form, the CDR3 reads TGTGCCAGCAGCTCGACTAGCGGAGTAATCGATGAGCAGTTCTTC. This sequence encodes CASSSTSGVIDEQFF.